The 27 T cell receptor beta chains below come from one sample, sequenced in a study of T cell changes during pregnancy in multiple sclerosis (dated by TCRdb to between 2019 and 2020). Library creation used the immunoSEQ multiplex PCR assay. TCRdb carries this immuneACCESS record with in-frame sequences only. Its versions omit some clonotypes, under half of them owing to an unresolved V gene in the studies checked, with the rest unexplained. Across this sample there are 91,000 or so clones, with approximately 94% seen only once. The top ten constitute roughly 0.95% of the sample. The sequenced sample was peripheral blood, obtained after pregnancy. Receptors originate from a female donor with multiple sclerosis, enrolled in a pregnancy study.

V usage is TRBV5-1 and J usage is TRBJ2-1; possibly TRBD2 for D (6 bases). CDR3 length: 15 amino acids. V lost 0 bases to trimming and J lost 8 bases, with 15 bases between them. From germline, CDR1 is SGHRS and CDR2 YFSETQ. In DNA, the CDR3 is TGCGCCAGCAGCTTGGCGCGGGGCGGGGTTGATGAGCAGTTCTTC. Encoded protein: CASSLARGGVDEQFF. The variable domain in full, with the rest retrieved from reference TRBV5-1 and TRBJ2-1, is KAGVTQTPRYLIKTRGQQVTLSCSPISGHRSVSWYQQTPGQGLQFLFEYFSETQRNKGNFPGRFSGRQFSNSRSEMNVSTLELGDSALYLCASSLARGGVDEQFFGPGTRLTVL.

The rearrangement links TRBV5-1 to TRBJ2-3; TRBD1 aligns across 11 bases. The trim removed 3 bases at V and 5 bases at J, leaving 5 bases unmatched. Germline V gene data show CDR1 as SGHRS and CDR2 as YFSETQ. CDR3 length: 15 amino acids. CDR3 DNA sequence: TGCGCCAGCAGCTCGGACAGGGGGCATGGAGATACGCAGTATTTT. This codes for CASSSDRGHGDTQYF.

The rearrangement joins TRBV30 to TRBJ2-7, with D perhaps TRBD2 (6 bases). This CDR3 region has 13 residues. Trimming removed 0 bases from V and 2 bases from J, with 8 bases in between. The germline CDR1 and CDR2 sequences are GTSNPN and SVGIG (reference sequence). The CDR3 sequence: CAWSVSGAYEQYF. The CDR3 region has the DNA TGTGCCTGGAGTGTGTCGGGGGCCTACGAGCAGTACTTC.

The chain has TRBV11-2 and TRBJ2-5; 7 bases match TRBD1. Germline values: CDR1 SGHAT, CDR2 FQNNGV. V was pared by 4 bases and J by 1 base, with 6 bases of the junction left unmatched. The CDR3 covers 15 residues. The CDR3 region is CASSYQGGPQETQYF. CDR3 in DNA: TGTGCCAGCAGCTACCAAGGGGGCCCCCAAGAGACCCAGTACTTC.

The genes are TRBV2 and TRBJ2-7, with 11 bases that match TRBD2. Germline loops: CDR1 SNHLY, CDR2 FYNNEI. This CDR3 has 15 amino acids. The junction had 4 bases not matched to a gene; V was cut back by 6 bases and J by 0 bases. DNA for the CDR3: TGTGCCAGCAGCGTTACTAGCGGGAGCTCCTACGAGCAGTACTTC. Its translation: CASSVTSGSSYEQYF.

The CDR3 is CASSITLPLAGNRNGELFF. In DNA form, the CDR3 reads TGTGCCAGCAGTATCACCCTGCCCCTAGCGGGAAATAGAAACGGGGAGCTGTTTTTT. This chain uses TRBV27 with TRBJ2-2; 9 bases align to TRBD2. Germline-derived CDR1 and CDR2 are MNHEY and SMNVEV (reference sequence). V trimming: 5 bases; J trimming: 7 bases; junction bases outside the gene matches: 20. This CDR3 is built from 19 residues.

This sequence joins TRBV5-4 and TRBJ2-5, with 9 bases fitting TRBD1. Germline CDR1 reads SGHNT; CDR2 reads YYREEE (reference sequence). This CDR3 is built from 16 residues. The V segment lost 0 bases and the J segment 1 base; nucleotides outside the gene matches: 4. The CDR3 loop is CASSLGDRGFQETQYF. The DNA for the CDR3 is TGTGCCAGCAGCTTGGGCGACAGGGGGTTCCAAGAGACCCAGTACTTC.

J is TRBJ1-1 and V is TRBV6-5, with TRBD1 matching 9 bases. The CDR3 extends over 13 amino acids. V dropped 5 bases and J dropped 11; count of bases not matched to a gene: 9. Per the germline V gene, CDR1 is MNHEY and CDR2 is SVGAGI. The CDR3 nucleotides read TGTGCCAGCAGTCGGGGACAGGGAGGCGAGGCTTTCTTT. Its translation is CASSRGQGGEAFF.

V is TRBV28 and J is TRBJ2-2, with TRBD2 matching over 9 bases. With V trimmed by 3 bases and J by 7 bases, 6 bases remained unmatched. The CDR3 length is 15 residues. Germline V gives CDR1 MDHEN, CDR2 SYDVKM. Here the CDR3 reads CASSLASGRYGELFF. The CDR3 region has the DNA TGTGCCAGCAGTTTGGCCAGCGGGAGGTACGGGGAGCTGTTTTTT.

The chain links TRBV5-1 to TRBJ2-1, with D possibly matching TRBD2 (6 bases). This CDR3 contains 12 residues. Germline V lookup: CDR1 SGHRS, CDR2 YFSETQ. V lost 3 bases, J lost 10 bases, and 11 bases lay in between. CDR3 region: CASSSTSGEQFF. DNA for the CDR3: TGCGCCAGCAGCTCGACTAGTGGGGAGCAGTTCTTC.

The CDR3 is CASRDRGPNTEAFF. The CDR3 DNA reads TGTGCCAGCAGGGACAGGGGGCCGAACACTGAAGCTTTCTTT. V usage is TRBV6-5 and J usage is TRBJ1-1; 11 bases are shared with TRBD1. Germline V lookup: CDR1 MNHEY, CDR2 SVGAGI. The CDR3 loop spans 14 amino acids. Trimming removed 6 bases from V and 1 base from J; junction bases left unmatched: 1.

V and J are TRBV4-3 and TRBJ1-3; unclear D gene. The CDR3 loop spans 19 amino acids. Germline CDR1 and CDR2: LGHNA and YSLEER. Trimming left V 0 bases short and J 3 bases short, with 21 bases between. CDR3 sequence: CASSQDPAGTHPFGNTIYF. The CDR3 DNA follows: TGCGCCAGCAGCCAAGATCCGGCGGGAACCCATCCATTTGGAAACACCATATATTTT.

The rearrangement joins TRBV15 to TRBJ2-4; D gene uncertain. CDR1 is LNHNV, CDR2 YYDKDF, per germline (reference sequence). This CDR3 region has 19 residues. Between the trimmed V and J ends, which lost 5 bases and 5 bases, there was a span of 28 bases. The CDR3 sequence is CATSGKQRRLPLRQNIQYF. In DNA, the CDR3 is TGTGCCACCAGCGGAAAACAGAGACGCCTTCCCCTCCGCCAAAACATTCAGTACTTC.

This rearrangement joins TRBV18 to TRBJ2-1; D might be TRBD1 (7 bases). This CDR3 has 16 residues. CDR1 and CDR2 (germline): KGHSH, LQKENI. The V and J ends lost 3 bases and 6 bases respectively, with 18 bases between them. This chain's CDR3 is CASSPTGTLLGNEQFF. The CDR3 nucleotides are TGTGCCAGCTCACCGACAGGGACTCTCTTGGGCAATGAGCAGTTCTTC.

This chain links TRBV25-1 with TRBJ1-1; TRBD1 might be the D (5 bases). Trimming pared 2 bases from V and 4 bases from J, leaving 14 bases between. CDR3 length equals 15 residues. The germline gives CDR1 MGHDK, CDR2 SYGVNS. The CDR3 reads CASSENYRKSTEAFF. The CDR3 DNA is TGTGCCAGCAGTGAAAACTACAGGAAAAGCACTGAAGCTTTCTTT.

The chain couples TRBV5-1 to TRBJ2-7; perhaps TRBD1 as D (6 bases). This CDR3 has 14 residues. V was clipped by 5 bases and J by 6 bases, with 18 bases between them. Germline V gene sequence: CDR1 SGHRS, CDR2 YFSETQ. CDR3 DNA: TGCGCCAGCAGACCCGAGGGCAGGGGCGGCGAGCAGTACTTC. It translates to CASRPEGRGGEQYF.

The chain uses TRBV6-1 and TRBJ1-3; 7 bases fit TRBD1. CDR3 length: 15 residues. The trim removed 2 bases at V and 0 bases at J, leaving 1 base unmatched. From germline, CDR1 is MNHNS and CDR2 SASEGT. The CDR3 sequence is CASSEYRGSGNTIYF. The CDR3 coding sequence is TGTGCCAGCAGTGAATACAGGGGCTCTGGAAACACCATATATTTT.

The chain couples TRBV27 to TRBJ2-7; possible D gene TRBD2, 6 bases. Germline V CDR1 and CDR2: MNHEY, SMNVEV (reference sequence). Trimming left V 6 bases short and J 4 bases short, with 19 bases between. The CDR3 covers 15 residues. Here the CDR3 DNA reads TGTGCCAGCAGGCACACATATGCGGGGTGGTACGAGCAGTACTTC. This codes for CASRHTYAGWYEQYF.

V usage is TRBV10-1 and J usage is TRBJ1-1; TRBD1 matches 10 bases. Germline trimming cut 0 bases from V and 12 bases from J; bases unmatched to any gene: 7. Germline assignment: CDR1 WNHNN and CDR2 SYGVQD (reference sequence). The CDR3 sequence is 14 residues long. In nucleotides, the CDR3 is TGCGCCAGCAGTGAGTCCGGACAGGGGGGTGAGACTTTCTTT. It is translated as CASSESGQGGETFF.

The chain joins TRBV6-1 to TRBJ1-5, with 10 bases aligning to TRBD1. CDR1 MNHNS and CDR2 SASEGT come from the germline V gene. The CDR3 runs to 15 residues. Trimming cost V 6 bases and J 6 bases; bases outside gene matches: 8. CDR3 in amino acids: CASSDRGRVGQPQHF. In nucleotides, the CDR3 is TGTGCCAGCAGCGACAGGGGGCGGGTGGGTCAGCCCCAGCATTTT.

The V call is TRBV4-1, the J call TRBJ2-7; perhaps TRBD2 as D (5 bases). CDR1 MGHRA and CDR2 YSYEKL come from the germline V gene. Trimming stripped 3 bases from V and 0 bases from J, with 18 bases between. The CDR3 is made up of 17 amino acids. DNA for the CDR3: TGCGCCAGCAGCCAGGACCTTTTAAGCGGAAACTCCTACGAGCAGTACTTC. Amino acid sequence: CASSQDLLSGNSYEQYF.

The chain couples TRBV5-1 to TRBJ1-1, with a weak D call TRBD1 (6 bases). The CDR3 is made up of 16 amino acids. Germline lookup yields CDR1 SGHRS and CDR2 YFSETQ. V was cut by 0 bases and J by 2 bases, with 14 bases left in between. CDR3 coding DNA: TGCGCCAGCAGCTTGGAGCGGGGACACTATAACACTGAAGCTTTCTTT. Translated, it gives CASSLERGHYNTEAFF.

The chain is built from TRBV29-1 and TRBJ2-2, with a weak D call TRBD2 (5 bases). The CDR3 covers 12 residues. CDR1 and CDR2 (germline): SQVTM, ANQGSEA. V was pared by 2 bases and J by 7 bases, with 8 bases between. The CDR3 region is CSVERGNGELFF. CDR3 coding DNA: TGCAGCGTTGAACGAGGGAACGGGGAGCTGTTTTTT.

CDR3 DNA sequence: TGTGCCAGTATTACATGGACAGGGGCTAACTATGGCTACACCTTC. Translating gives CASITWTGANYGYTF. The chain has TRBV19 and TRBJ1-2, with TRBD1 matching 9 bases. V shed 7 bases, J shed 0 bases, and the junction held 6 bases outside the gene matches. The V gene's germline CDR1 is LNHDA and CDR2 SQIVND (reference sequence). The CDR3 is 15 amino acids.

The V and J genes are TRBV5-4 and TRBJ1-1, with 9 bases identical to TRBD1. Germline V gives CDR1 SGHNT, CDR2 YYREEE (reference sequence). The trim removed 0 bases at V and 4 bases at J, leaving 16 bases unmatched. The CDR3 is 19 residues long. CDR3 DNA sequence: TGTGCCAGCAGCTTGGAAACAGGGGGCGAGGGGTATGGAGCCACTGAAGCTTTCTTT. It encodes CASSLETGGEGYGATEAFF.

The gene calls are TRBV5-1 and TRBJ2-1, with D possibly matching TRBD2 (7 bases). The germline V gene has CDR1 SGHRS and CDR2 YFSETQ. The length of the CDR3 is 13 residues. V was shortened by 4 bases and J by 9 bases, with 14 bases between the two germline ends. CDR3 protein: CASSDLADSEQFF. The CDR3 DNA follows: TGCGCCAGCAGCGATCTAGCGGACAGTGAGCAGTTCTTC.

CDR3 amino acids: CASSTQDFTGGEQYF. CDR3 nucleotide sequence: TGTGCCAGCAGTACACAGGATTTTACGGGGGGCGAGCAGTACTTC. J is TRBJ2-7 and V is TRBV6-1, with 7 bases aligning to TRBD2. The CDR3 runs 15 residues. Trimming cost V 5 bases and J 6 bases; bases outside gene matches: 13. Germline values: CDR1 MNHNS, CDR2 SASEGT.